The 11 T cell receptor beta chains below were found in one sample sequenced in a study of beta chain features in type 1 diabetes. The study, taken as a whole, reports: Shortening that was moderate but significant affected the TCRB CDR3s of Type 1 diabetes patients in all four CD4+ subsets.

Antigen specificity for these receptors is unknown. cDNA synthesis used the whole RNA isolate, giving expressed TCRB sequences. Sequencing used immunoSEQ multiplex PCR; TCRdb keeps in-frame clones, though not all of them. This table holds approximately 360,000 clones, 10% to 15% found once. Sequenced sample: naive CD4+ T cells from blood. Receptor source: a woman younger than 30 with type 1 diabetes.

This clone has a handful of counts. The V gene is TRBV6-5, the J gene TRBJ1-2; TRBD1 is a possible D gene (5 bases). Germline V gives CDR1 MNHEY, CDR2 SVGAGI. Trimming took 7 bases from V and 6 from J, leaving 15 bases between them. The CDR3 has 13 amino acids. The CDR3 loop reads CASTTVNRDGYTF. DNA of the CDR3: TGTGCCAGCACGACAGTCAATAGAGATGGCTACACCTTC.

The chain carries TRBV9 and TRBJ2-3; TRBD1 matches at 8 bases. The V and J ends lost 4 bases and 3 bases, in that order; junction bases with no gene match: 4. The germline V gene has CDR1 SGDLS and CDR2 YYNGEE. CDR3 size: 14 residues. The CDR3 loop is CASSLRTGTDTQYF. DNA for the CDR3: TGTGCCAGCAGCCTCCGGACAGGGACAGATACGCAGTATTTT. Full variable domain (missing parts from reference TRBV9 and TRBJ2-3): DSGVTQTPKHLITATGQRVTLRCSPRSGDLSVYWYQQSLDQGLQFLIQYYNGEERAKGNILERFSAQQFPDLHSELNLSSLELGDSALYFCASSLRTGTDTQYFGPGTRLTVL.

This clone was detected a few times. The chain uses TRBV4-3 and TRBJ1-2; D uncertain. The CDR3 is 14 amino acids. Trimming pared 0 bases from V and 7 bases from J, leaving 12 bases between. Per germline, CDR1 LGHNA and CDR2 YSLEER. CDR3 protein: CASSQDMGVSGYTF. Written as DNA, the CDR3 is TGCGCCAGCAGCCAAGACATGGGAGTCTCTGGCTACACCTTC.

This clone occurred a few times. The chain has TRBV14 and TRBJ2-1; 9 bases agree with TRBD1. Germline V gives CDR1 SGHDN, CDR2 FVKESK. V trimming: 2 bases; J trimming: 8 bases; junction bases outside the gene matches: 10. The CDR3 sequence is 16 residues long. The CDR3 loop is CASSQLGTGWPHEQFF. CDR3 coding DNA: TGTGCCAGCAGCCAACTGGGGACAGGGTGGCCCCATGAGCAGTTCTTC.

This clone was observed a few times. V gene TRBV11-2 combines with J gene TRBJ1-2; 9 positions match TRBD1. Germline CDR1 reads SGHAT; CDR2 reads FQNNGV. After removal of 3 bases from V and 7 bases from J, the junction contained 6 bases not matched to a gene. This CDR3 is built from 14 residues. CDR3 in DNA: TGTGCCAGCAGCTTGGGACAGGGAATACGTGGCTACACCTTC. It encodes CASSLGQGIRGYTF.

The gene calls are TRBV5-1 and TRBJ2-5; 7 positions match TRBD1. V was pared by 3 bases and J by 1 base, with 3 bases of the junction left unmatched. The CDR3 is 14 residues long. The germline gives CDR1 SGHRS, CDR2 YFSETQ. The CDR3 is CASSSGTVQETQYF. For the CDR3, the DNA is TGCGCCAGCAGCTCCGGGACAGTCCAAGAGACCCAGTACTTC.

This clone was seen a few times. This rearrangement joins TRBV7-2 to TRBJ2-1, with a weak D call TRBD2 (6 bases). The CDR3 sequence is 15 residues long. Germline CDR1 reads SGHTA; CDR2 reads FQGNSA. V lost 5 bases and J lost 5, with 16 bases in between. The CDR3 DNA reads TGTGCCAGCAGCACTACAAGGGACTTAGACAATGAGCAGTTCTTC. It encodes CASSTTRDLDNEQFF.

V is TRBV5-6 and J is TRBJ1-2; no clear D gene. CDR1 is SGHDT, CDR2 YYEEEE, per germline. V lost 0 bases to trimming and J lost 5 bases, with 5 bases between them. This CDR3 comprises 12 residues. CDR3 nucleotide sequence: TGTGCCAGCAGCTTGGCCCCTTATGGCTACACCTTC. Amino acid sequence: CASSLAPYGYTF.

This clone has only a few counts. This chain's CDR3 is CASSQDSGTYGGNEQFF. CDR3 sequence (DNA): TGCGCCAGCAGCCAAGATAGCGGGACTTACGGAGGGAATGAGCAGTTCTTC. The rearrangement uses TRBV4-3 and TRBJ2-1, with 8 bases that match TRBD2. The CDR3 extends over 17 amino acids. Germline assignment: CDR1 LGHNA and CDR2 YSLEER. J lost 7 bases, V lost 0 bases, and 11 bases had no gene match.

This rearrangement joins TRBV4-3 to TRBJ2-3; unclear D gene. Deletions cut 5 bases from V and 3 bases from J, with 9 bases between. In germline, CDR1 is LGHNA, CDR2 YSLEER. CDR3 size: 13 residues. The CDR3 nucleotides read TGCGCCAGCAGCACTGTAGAAACAGATACGCAGTATTTT. It is translated as CASSTVETDTQYF.

CDR3 sequence reads: CSVGGGSIADTQYF. The CDR3 DNA reads as TGCAGCGTTGGGGGCGGGAGTATCGCAGATACGCAGTATTTT. The rearrangement joins TRBV29-1 to TRBJ2-3, with 7 bases lining up with TRBD2. Germline V lookup: CDR1 SQVTM, CDR2 ANQGSEA. CDR3 length: 14 amino acids. V lost 4 bases to trimming and J lost 4 bases; unmatched junction nucleotides: 8.